This is a list of T cell receptor beta chains from one sample in a study of blood T cell repertoires in COVID-19. Profiling relied on immunoSEQ multiplex PCR, and the TCRdb table lists in-frame clones only, not all of them. The sample contains approximately 160,000 clones, over 80% of which appear only once. Sample: peripheral blood. The receptors derive from a woman of 80 years or more with active or convalescent COVID-19. Each CDR3 is given with its conserved first and last residue. D genes are given only for firm matches. Rows give clone size only sometimes, using once, few, many, or a class for an expanded clone.

V gene: TRBV10-2; clone size: .; D gene: .; J gene: TRBJ1-5; CDR3 DNA: TGCGCCAGCAGTGAAGGACAGAGGATAGGGCCCCAGCATTTT; CDR3 protein: CASSEGQRIGPQHF
V gene: TRBV7-9; clone size: .; D gene: TRBD2; J gene: TRBJ2-3; CDR3 DNA: TGTGCCAGCAGCCTGAGGACTAGCGGGGTGGGGAGAGATACGCAGTATTTT; CDR3 protein: CASSLRTSGVGRDTQYF
V gene: TRBV6-4; clone size: .; D gene: .; J gene: TRBJ1-5; CDR3 DNA: TGTGCCAGCAGTGAGTTCTTCGGGGTCAATCAGCCCCAGCATTTT; CDR3 protein: CASSEFFGVNQPQHF
V gene: TRBV7-2; clone size: .; D gene: .; J gene: TRBJ2-7; CDR3 DNA: TGTGCCAGCAGCCCCACCACTAAGAGCTCCTACGAGCAGTACTTC; CDR3 protein: CASSPTTKSSYEQYF
V gene: TRBV5-5; clone size: .; D gene: TRBD1; J gene: TRBJ2-7; CDR3 DNA: TGTGCCAGCAGCTCCCGCCGGGACAGGGTCGAGCAGTACTTC; CDR3 protein: CASSSRRDRVEQYF
V gene: TRBV9; clone size: .; D gene: .; J gene: TRBJ2-2; CDR3 DNA: TGTGCCAGCAGCGTAGATCCGGGGGTCGGAGGCACCGGGGAGCTGTTTTTT; CDR3 protein: CASSVDPGVGGTGELFF
V gene: TRBV19; clone size: few; D gene: .; J gene: TRBJ1-2; CDR3 DNA: TGTGCCAGTAGTACCGTTGACAATAACTATGGCTACACCTTC; CDR3 protein: CASSTVDNNYGYTF
V gene: TRBV6-2/TRBV6-3; clone size: .; D gene: .; J gene: TRBJ1-5; CDR3 DNA: TGTGCCAGCAGTTACTTCGGAGGGGAAGGTCAGCCCCAGCATTTT; CDR3 protein: CASSYFGGEGQPQHF
V gene: TRBV6-2/TRBV6-3; clone size: .; D gene: .; J gene: TRBJ1-5; CDR3 DNA: TGTGCCAGCAGTTCTTGGGGGGATAGCAATCAGCCCCAGCATTTT; CDR3 protein: CASSSWGDSNQPQHF
V gene: TRBV4-1; clone size: few; D gene: TRBD2; J gene: TRBJ2-3; CDR3 DNA: TGCGCCAGCAGCCAAGGGGGTCAAGCGGGGGTTTCTCACACAGATACGCAGTATTTT; CDR3 protein: CASSQGGQAGVSHTDTQYF
V gene: TRBV30; clone size: .; D gene: .; J gene: TRBJ1-3; CDR3 DNA: TGTGCCTGGAGTCTTTTGGGAAACACCATATATTTT; CDR3 protein: CAWSLLGNTIYF
V gene: TRBV19; clone size: .; D gene: TRBD1; J gene: TRBJ2-2; CDR3 DNA: TGTGCCAGTAGTTTATACCTGGTGACAGGGCAGAACACCGGGGAGCTGTTTTTT; CDR3 protein: CASSLYLVTGQNTGELFF
V gene: TRBV7-3; clone size: .; D gene: TRBD2; J gene: TRBJ2-1; CDR3 DNA: TGTGCCAGCAGTCCAGTTGGCGGGGGGAATGAGCAGTTCTTC; CDR3 protein: CASSPVGGGNEQFF